Listed below are T cell receptor beta chains from one sample, sequenced in a study of cytomegalovirus exposure and HLA in healthy donors. Method: immunoSEQ multiplex PCR; TCRdb's copy keeps in-frame clones and lacks some. There are about 110,000 clones in the sample; under 85% occur only once, and less than 9.5% lies in the top ten. Sample: PBMCs. The source is a woman aged 45-59 years in good health and CMV-seropositive. CDR3s include the opening cysteine and the closing phenylalanine or tryptophan. Fields, in order: V gene, J gene, clone size, D gene, CDR3 protein. A D gene is named only where the DNA matches it firmly. Clone size, where shown, is once, few, many, or a class for clones that have expanded.

TRBV25-1	TRBJ2-2	few	-	CASSGALGTGINTGELFF
TRBV6-5	TRBJ2-2	-	-	CASSYGRVGELFF
TRBV5-6	TRBJ2-4	few	-	CASSLGTQGDKNIQYF
TRBV15	TRBJ2-1	once	-	CATWGESSRDEQFF
TRBV7-2	TRBJ2-7	-	TRBD2	CASRQGLGGYEQYF
TRBV5-1	TRBJ2-3	-	-	CASSSPRPAGDTQYF
TRBV5-6	TRBJ2-1	few	TRBD2	CASSPDLAGNNEQFF
TRBV5-3	TRBJ1-1	-	TRBD1	CAGQGATNTEAFF
TRBV29-1	TRBJ1-1	-	-	CSVEGQNTEAFF
TRBV7-2	TRBJ2-4	-	TRBD1	CASSPRRDSDIQYF
TRBV15	TRBJ2-1	-	TRBD1	CATSTLGQGSYNEQFF
TRBV5-1	TRBJ2-5	-	-	CASSPYMNQETQYF
TRBV6-6	TRBJ1-1	few	-	CASSYGGVGSTEAFF
TRBV4-1	TRBJ1-2	-	TRBD1	CASSQSTGGSGYTF
TRBV5-1	TRBJ1-2	few	-	CASSLALTDNYGYTF
TRBV2	TRBJ2-3	-	TRBD1	CASSEQGVGTDTQYF
TRBV11-1	TRBJ2-2	-	TRBD2	CASSFLAGRIYGELFF
TRBV19	TRBJ2-7	-	TRBD1	CATLGTGGSYEQYF
TRBV2	TRBJ2-7	-	TRBD1	CASGDSFSYEQYF
TRBV4-3	TRBJ2-7	few	TRBD1	CASSQGTGGLYEQYF
TRBV10-3	TRBJ1-1	-	TRBD1	CAISAVKPGQGVWTEAFF
TRBV4-1	TRBJ2-7	-	TRBD2	CASSQGKGPGGSSYEQYF
TRBV5-1	TRBJ2-2	-	-	CASSFRSGGGELFF
TRBV19	TRBJ1-5	once	-	CATQGNYQPQHF
TRBV5-4	TRBJ1-6	-	TRBD1	CASSLDRGNSPLHF
TRBV29-1	TRBJ1-1	-	-	CSVEPGHTEAFF
TRBV2	TRBJ2-5	-	-	CASSQVRLSSETQYF
TRBV5-4	TRBJ2-3	-	-	CASSLAGTGTDTQYF
TRBV2	TRBJ2-3	-	-	CASSDEYGSSPDTQYF
TRBV2	TRBJ2-3	-	-	CASSEKGLKTDTQYF
TRBV6-1	TRBJ1-6	once	TRBD1	CASSERTGANSPLHF
TRBV27	TRBJ2-5	-	-	CASSPYQDREETQYF
TRBV10-1	TRBJ2-7	-	-	CASRGVAEEFYEQYF
TRBV7-2	TRBJ2-2	-	TRBD1	CASSLRQGATRGAGELFF
TRBV7-8	TRBJ2-1	-	TRBD2	CASSLTSGVGNEQFF
TRBV7-8	TRBJ2-7	-	TRBD2	CASSFGTSGSYEQYF
TRBV19	TRBJ1-1	-	-	CASSTTANTEAFF
TRBV10-3	TRBJ2-7	-	TRBD1	CATKDRTTYEQYF
TRBV2	TRBJ1-3	-	TRBD1	CASSGQGGSGNTIYF
TRBV11-3	TRBJ2-7	-	TRBD1	CASSPEGTGSHEQYF
TRBV5-1	TRBJ1-2	-	TRBD1	CASSFDRGVDGYTF
TRBV6-5	TRBJ1-5	few	TRBD1	CASSYSGTGSQPQHF
TRBV11-2	TRBJ2-2	once	TRBD2	CASSPHGGGNTGELFF
TRBV5-6	TRBJ2-7	few	-	CASSPLEQYF
TRBV14	TRBJ2-4	-	-	CASSQDPYSQYF